Below, 20 T cell receptor beta chains from the same sample are listed, as sequenced in a study of spatial heterogeneity in lung cancer. This sample's time point: blood at routine non-recurrence follow-up after resection. TCRdb reanalysed the 5' RACE reads using MiXCR and keeps one entry per CDR3 protein. The table has approximately 100,000 distinct CDR3 sequences, 15% to 20% seen once. The source material was PBMCs, sampled at follow-up. These receptors originate from a male donor with early-stage non-small cell lung cancer.

This clonotype was observed a handful of times. The chain links TRBV7-6 to TRBJ2-7; D may match TRBD1 or TRBD2 (5 bases each). Trimming removed 5 bases at V and 1 base at J, with 12 bases between. The CDR3 contains 14 residues. Germline CDR1 and CDR2: SGHVS and FNYEAQ. The CDR3 sequence is CASSPGTDSYEQYF. The CDR3 region has the DNA TGTGCCAGCAGCCCCGGGACGGATTCCTACGAGCAGTACTTC.

This chain connects TRBV29-1 to TRBJ2-2; possible D gene TRBD1, 6 bases. V lost 7 bases, J lost 0 bases, and 9 bases lay in between. CDR1 SQVTM and CDR2 ANQGSEA come from the germline V gene. The CDR3 runs 13 residues. Here the CDR3 DNA reads TGCAGCGGGGACACACCGAACACCGGGGAGCTGTTTTTT. It yields the protein CSGDTPNTGELFF.

The chain employs TRBV23-1 and TRBJ2-3; 7 nucleotides agree with TRBD1. TRBV23-1 is identified as an open reading frame with a role that is uncertain. Trimming cost V 9 bases and J 10 bases; bases outside gene matches: 13. The CDR3 covers 13 residues. The CDR3 nucleotides read TGCGCCAGGCCTCCGGGACCCCAGGGGGCGCAGTATTTT. This encodes CARPPGPQGAQYF.

In nucleotides, the CDR3 is TGTGCCAGCAGCCAGGGAGAACAGCCCCAGCATTTT. Its protein is CASSQGEQPQHF. The chain links TRBV11-2 to TRBJ1-5; possibly TRBD1 for D (5 bases). V lost 5 bases and J lost 7, with 9 bases in between. CDR3 length: 12 residues. The germline V gene encodes CDR1 SGHAT and CDR2 FQNNGV. The full variable domain, its missing parts supplied by reference TRBV11-2 and TRBJ1-5, is EAGVAQSPRYKIIEKRQSVAFWCNPISGHATLYWYQQILGQGPKLLIQFQNNGVVDDSQLPKDRFSAERLKGVDSTLKIQPAKLEDSAVYLCASSQGEQPQHFGDGTRLSIL.

This clonotype was found a few times. This chain uses TRBV6-2 or TRBV6-3 with TRBJ1-5, with a tentative D call TRBD1 (5 bases). CDR1 MNHEY and CDR2 SVGEGT come from the germline V gene. Trimming shortened V by 5 bases and J by 2 bases, and 13 bases separated the two germline ends. The CDR3 is made up of 15 amino acids. The CDR3 DNA sequence: TGTGCCAGCAGTGGGGACCCCATTGGCAATCAGCCCCAGCATTTT. Protein sequence: CASSGDPIGNQPQHF.

The chain links TRBV12-5 to TRBJ2-3, with D perhaps matching TRBD2 (5 bases). V lost 6 bases and J lost 4, with 26 bases in between. Germline V CDR1 and CDR2: LGHNT, FRNRAP. The CDR3 runs 18 residues. CDR3 sequence: CASGPTPDGVQFADTQYF. The DNA for the CDR3 is TGTGCTAGTGGCCCAACCCCCGACGGGGTGCAATTCGCAGATACGCAGTATTTT.

Ten or more counts support this clonotype. V and J are TRBV12-3 or TRBV12-4 and TRBJ2-7; 8 positions agree with TRBD2. This CDR3 contains 15 residues. V was clipped by 11 bases and J by 2 bases; unmatched bases: 14. The CDR3 DNA follows: TGTGCCTCCTCCCGGGGGGGACTAGGGCCCTACGAGCAGTACTTC. Its translation is CASSRGGLGPYEQYF.

This clonotype was seen at least ten times. The chain is built from TRBV5-6 and TRBJ2-1; 7 nucleotides agree with TRBD2. The V and J ends lost 5 bases and 2 bases, in that order; junction bases with no gene match: 7. Per germline, CDR1 SGHDT and CDR2 YYEEEE. The CDR3 totals 15 residues. This chain's CDR3 is CASRRAGVPYNEQFF. The CDR3 coding sequence is TGTGCCAGCAGACGGGCGGGGGTGCCCTACAATGAGCAGTTCTTC.

Only a few counts were recorded for this clonotype. The CDR3 loop is CASSLGPEPDTQYF. CDR3 coding DNA: TGTGCCAGCAGCCTGGGACCCGAGCCGGATACGCAGTATTTT. The genes are TRBV3-1 and TRBJ2-3; the D gene could be TRBD1 or TRBD2 (5 bases each). Per germline, CDR1 LGHDT and CDR2 YNNKEL (reference sequence). The V end was cut by 4 bases, the J end by 6 bases, with 14 bases between. The CDR3 consists of 14 residues.

This clonotype was recorded a few times. The rearrangement links TRBV5-6 to TRBJ1-1; the D gene is possibly TRBD1 (6 bases). Trimming cost V 2 bases and J 7 bases, with 9 bases left between them. The CDR3 length is 12 residues. Germline V gene sequence: CDR1 SGHDT, CDR2 YYEEEE. CDR3: CASSLQGLEAFF. The CDR3 DNA reads as TGTGCCAGCAGCTTACAGGGCCTTGAAGCTTTCTTT. The whole variable domain, filled in from reference TRBV5-6 and TRBJ1-1, reads DAGVTQSPTHLIKTRGQQVTLRCSPKSGHDTVSWYQQALGQGPQFIFQYYEEEERQRGNFPDRFSGHQFPNYSSELNVNALLLGDSALYLCASSLQGLEAFFGQGTRLTVV.

This clonotype was seen a handful of times. This chain links TRBV6-2 or TRBV6-3 with TRBJ2-4; TRBD2 aligns across 12 bases. Germline V gene lookup returns CDR1 MNHEY and CDR2 SVGEGT. Unmatched junction bases numbered 8, after V lost 5 bases and J lost 0 bases. The CDR3 covers 18 residues. The CDR3 DNA follows: TGTGCCAGCAGTAGGGCTAGCGGGAGGGCGGAAGCCAAAAACATTCAGTACTTC. Its protein product is CASSRASGRAEAKNIQYF.

The rearrangement uses TRBV2 and TRBJ2-1; 9 bases agree with TRBD2. The V segment lost 7 bases and the J segment 7 bases; nucleotides outside the gene matches: 2. The CDR3 has 12 residues. Germline lookup yields CDR1 SNHLY and CDR2 FYNNEI. In nucleotides, the CDR3 is TGTGCCAGCATTCTAGCGGGGAATGAGCAGTTCTTC. Translated, it gives CASILAGNEQFF.

The count of this clonotype is one. A much more abundant neighbour one base away suggests this may be a read error. The CDR3 DNA reads as TGTGCCAGCAGCCGCGCAGATACGCAGTATTTT. It encodes CASSRADTQYF. The J gene is TRBJ2-3, the V gene TRBV6-5, with unresolved D. There are 11 residues in the CDR3. Looked up from germline, CDR1 is MNHEY and CDR2 is SVGAGI. The V end was cut by 6 bases, the J end by 4 bases, with 5 bases between.

The V and J genes are TRBV5-5 and TRBJ2-7, with a weak D call TRBD2 (7 bases). Germline CDR1 is SGHKS and CDR2 is YYEKEE (reference sequence). The CDR3 covers 14 residues. Trimming removed 2 bases at V and 0 bases at J, with 9 bases between. The CDR3 reads CASSFRGASYEQYF. CDR3 in DNA: TGTGCCAGCAGCTTTCGGGGGGCCTCCTACGAGCAGTACTTC.

The rearrangement joins TRBV5-4 to TRBJ2-1; unclear D gene. Trimming removed 3 bases from V and 7 bases from J, with 17 bases in between. CDR3 length equals 15 residues. Germline V gene sequence: CDR1 SGHNT, CDR2 YYREEE (reference sequence). CDR3 bases: TGTGCCAGCAGCTCTCGTTCGACAAGTGTAAATGAGCAGTTCTTC. It translates to CASSSRSTSVNEQFF.

The chain uses TRBV5-1 and TRBJ2-1; 10 bases align to TRBD1. The V gene's germline CDR1 is SGHRS and CDR2 YFSETQ. J was trimmed by 7 bases and V by 2 bases; bases with no gene match: 6. The CDR3 runs 15 residues. The DNA for the CDR3 is TGCGCCAGCAGCTTCTGGGACAGGGGTAGAAATGAGCAGTTCTTC. Protein: CASSFWDRGRNEQFF.

The table lists this clonotype with a few counts. V usage is TRBV29-1 and J usage is TRBJ2-5; maybe TRBD2 (6 bases). V lost 4 bases to trimming and J lost 5 bases, with 8 bases between them. Germline CDR1 and CDR2: SQVTM and ANQGSEA. CDR3 length equals 11 residues. The CDR3 bases are TGCAGCGTTGCCAGCGGGGAGACCCAGTACTTC. This encodes CSVASGETQYF.

This clonotype was picked up a small number of times. The chain couples TRBV5-1 to TRBJ1-6; D might be TRBD1 (6 bases). The V end was cut by 3 bases, the J end by 0 bases, with 13 bases between. In germline, CDR1 is SGHRS, CDR2 YFSETQ. This CDR3 contains 17 residues. The CDR3 sequence is CASSSGQQSSYNSPLHF. The CDR3 DNA follows: TGCGCCAGCAGCTCAGGACAGCAAAGCTCCTATAATTCACCCCTCCACTTT.

This clonotype was found many times. The CDR3 loop is CASSIGQRYGYTF. In nucleotides, the CDR3 is TGTGCCAGTAGTATCGGGCAGCGCTATGGCTACACCTTC. The chain is built from TRBV19 and TRBJ1-2; D ambiguous. This CDR3 is 13 amino acids long. Trimming stripped 3 bases from V and 4 bases from J, with 9 bases between. Germline CDR1 reads LNHDA; CDR2 reads SQIVND (reference sequence).

This clonotype was found a few times. This chain connects TRBV6-2 or TRBV6-3 to TRBJ2-3; 15 positions agree with TRBD2. The CDR3 has 17 amino acids. The germline CDR1 and CDR2 sequences are MNHEY and SVGEGT. V gave up 5 bases and J gave up 6 bases; unmatched junction bases: 9. The CDR3 sequence is CASSRRTSGGAPDTQYF. CDR3 sequence (DNA): TGTGCCAGCAGTCGCAGGACTAGCGGGGGGGCACCGGATACGCAGTATTTT.